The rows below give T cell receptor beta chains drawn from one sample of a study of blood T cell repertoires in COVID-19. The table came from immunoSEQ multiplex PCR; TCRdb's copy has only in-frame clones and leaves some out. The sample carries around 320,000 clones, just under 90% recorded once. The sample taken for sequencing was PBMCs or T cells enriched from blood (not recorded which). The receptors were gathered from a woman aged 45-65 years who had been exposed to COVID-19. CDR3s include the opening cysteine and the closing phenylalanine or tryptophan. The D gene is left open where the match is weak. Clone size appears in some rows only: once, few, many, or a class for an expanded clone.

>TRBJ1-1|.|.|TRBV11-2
CASSLDRAGTEAFF
TGTGCCAGCAGCTTAGATAGGGCGGGCACTGAAGCTTTCTTT
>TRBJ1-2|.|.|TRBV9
CASSVESGSGYGYTF
TGTGCCAGCAGCGTAGAGTCGGGGTCGGGCTATGGCTACACCTTC
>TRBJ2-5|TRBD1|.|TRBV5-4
CASRPTGGVETQYF
TGTGCCAGCAGACCGACAGGGGGAGTGGAGACCCAGTACTTC
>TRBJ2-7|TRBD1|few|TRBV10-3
CAMGQGPMGEQYF
TGTGCCATGGGACAGGGCCCAATGGGCGAGCAGTACTTC
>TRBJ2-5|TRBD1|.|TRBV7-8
CASSPRPQGALGGSQETQYF
TGTGCCAGCAGCCCAAGGCCACAGGGGGCGTTGGGGGGATCACAAGAGACCCAGTACTTC
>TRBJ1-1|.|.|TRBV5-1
CASSLDTGNTEAFF
TGCGCCAGCAGCTTAGACACAGGGAACACTGAAGCTTTCTTT
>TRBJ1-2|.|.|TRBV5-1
CASSPKDSQGGHGYTF
TGCGCCAGCAGCCCCAAGGACAGCCAAGGAGGTCATGGCTACACCTTC
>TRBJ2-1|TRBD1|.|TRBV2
CASSGQGTADEQFF
TGTGCCAGCAGTGGACAGGGCACCGCCGATGAGCAGTTCTTC
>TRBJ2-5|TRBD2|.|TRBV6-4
CASSEKRGPRQETQYF
TGTGCCAGCAGTGAAAAGCGGGGGCCCCGCCAAGAGACCCAGTACTTC
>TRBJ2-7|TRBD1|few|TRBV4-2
CASSQDGQGNEQYF
TGTGCCAGCAGCCAAGATGGACAGGGGAACGAGCAGTACTTC
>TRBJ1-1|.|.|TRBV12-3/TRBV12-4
CASSWGAEPEAFF
TGTGCCAGCAGTTGGGGCGCGGAGCCTGAAGCTTTCTTT
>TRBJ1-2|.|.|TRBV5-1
CASSENKNGYTF
TGCGCCAGCAGCGAAAACAAGAATGGCTACACCTTC
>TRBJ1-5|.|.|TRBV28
CASRAYWTSGNQPQHF
TGTGCCAGCAGAGCGTATTGGACTTCAGGCAATCAGCCCCAGCATTTT
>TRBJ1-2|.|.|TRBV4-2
CASNSDSYYGYTF
TGTGCCAGCAACTCGGACAGTTACTATGGCTACACCTTC
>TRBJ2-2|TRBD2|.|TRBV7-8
CASSALNRLAGVNTGELFF
TGTGCCAGCAGCGCTTTGAATCGACTAGCGGGGGTGAACACCGGGGAGCTGTTTTTT
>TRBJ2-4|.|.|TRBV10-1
CASSAQAEAKNIQYF
TGCGCCAGCAGTGCACAGGCAGAAGCCAAAAACATTCAGTACTTC
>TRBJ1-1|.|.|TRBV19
CASSSWGQGTEAFF
TGTGCCAGTAGTAGTTGGGGCCAAGGCACTGAAGCTTTCTTT
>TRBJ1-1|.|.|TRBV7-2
CASSLGGRENTEAFF
TGTGCCAGCAGCTTAGGGGGTCGGGAGAACACTGAAGCTTTCTTT
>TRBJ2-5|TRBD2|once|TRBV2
CASRWPFLAGDQETQYF
TGTGCCAGCAGGTGGCCTTTCCTAGCGGGGGACCAAGAGACCCAGTACTTC
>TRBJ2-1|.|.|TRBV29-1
CSVDGSGDSKSSYNEQFF
TGCAGCGTGGATGGGAGCGGTGATTCCAAGAGCTCCTACAATGAGCAGTTCTTC
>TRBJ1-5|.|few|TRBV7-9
CASSFGPQPQHF
TGTGCCAGCAGCTTTGGGCCTCAGCCCCAGCATTTT
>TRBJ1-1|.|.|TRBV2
CASSVEGYGTEAFF
TGTGCCAGCAGTGTGGAGGGCTACGGCACTGAAGCTTTCTTT
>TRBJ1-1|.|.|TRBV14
CASSQEMQGTEAFF
TGCGCCAGCAGCCAAGAAATGCAGGGCACTGAAGCTTTCTTT
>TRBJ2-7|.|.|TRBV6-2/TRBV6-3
CASSHNYEQYF
TGTGCCAGCAGCCACAACTACGAGCAGTACTTC
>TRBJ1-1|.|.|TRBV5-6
CASSLAGVNLNTEAFF
TGTGCCAGCAGCTTAGCAGGGGTAAATTTGAACACTGAAGCTTTCTTT
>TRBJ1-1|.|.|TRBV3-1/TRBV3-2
CASSQDLRAFF
TGTGCCAGCAGCCAAGATCTGAGGGCTTTCTTT
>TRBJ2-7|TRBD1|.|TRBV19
CASSIAGQGAWEQYF
TGTGCCAGTAGTATCGCCGGACAGGGGGCTTGGGAGCAGTACTTC
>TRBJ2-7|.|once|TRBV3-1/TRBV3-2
CASSQMTGLFLHF
TGTGCCAGCAGCCAGATGACAGGTCTGTTCCTCCACTTC